Listed below are T cell receptor beta chains from one sample, sequenced in a study of Graves' ophthalmopathy and Graves' hyperthyroidism. TCRdb itself ran the multiplex PCR reads through MiXCR, one entry per CDR3 protein. The table records 200,000 to 300,000 distinct CDR3 sequences, around 42% of them present only once. Sequenced sample: peripheral blood. These receptors were taken from an adult man with Graves' ophthalmopathy. The CDR3 runs from the conserved cysteine through the conserved F or W. A D gene is named only where the DNA matches it firmly. Some rows have no size entry. The others give once, few or many, or a class for an expanded clone.

TRBV3-1	TRBJ1-2	.	.	CASSQVSSGYTF	TGTGCCAGCAGCCAAGTCAGCAGTGGCTACACCTTC
TRBV10-3	TRBJ2-7	.	.	CASFPGPGSHSYEQYF	TGTGCCAGCTTCCCCGGCCCCGGGTCTCACTCCTACGAGCAGTACTTC
TRBV15	TRBJ2-5	TRBD1	.	CATSRGRTGGGETQYF	TGTGCCACCAGCAGAGGGAGGACAGGGGGCGGAGAGACCCAGTACTTC
TRBV7-9	TRBJ2-5	.	.	CASVKTQYF	TGTGCCAGCGTGAAGACCCAGTACTTC
TRBV10-3	TRBJ2-7	.	.	CATLTKSYEQYF	TGTGCCACCCTGACGAAAAGCTACGAGCAGTACTTC
TRBV29-1	TRBJ1-3	.	few	CSVEPVLRNTIYF	TGCAGCGTTGAACCAGTACTGAGAAACACCATATATTTT
TRBV20-1	TRBJ2-5	TRBD2	few	CSASDRWVAGGETQYF	TGCAGTGCTAGTGACCGGTGGGTAGCGGGAGGAGAGACCCAGTACTTC
TRBV9	TRBJ1-2	.	few	CASSLSQGPYGYTF	TGTGCCAGCAGCTTGTCCCAGGGACCATATGGCTACACCTTC
TRBV7-2	TRBJ2-5	TRBD1	few	CASSPTGAETQYF	TGTGCCAGCAGCCCGACAGGGGCGGAGACCCAGTACTTC
TRBV20-1	TRBJ2-7	TRBD1	.	CSAETGSSYEQCF	TGCAGTGCGGAGACAGGGAGCTCCTACGAGCAGTGCTTC
TRBV15	TRBJ1-1	TRBD1	.	CATSRTDRLGVNTEAFF	TGTGCCACCAGCAGAACGGACAGGCTGGGCGTGAACACTGAAGCTTTCTTT
TRBV5-1	TRBJ1-5	.	many	CASSEGRNQPQHF	TGCGCCAGCAGCGAGGGGCGCAATCAGCCCCAGCATTTT
TRBV9	TRBJ2-3	.	few	CASSVGGPDRDTQYF	TGTGCCAGCAGCGTCGGCGGACCCGATAGGGATACGCAGTATTTT
TRBV7-9	TRBJ1-2	.	many	CASSGYSGRGGYTF	TGTGCCAGCAGCGGCTATTCAGGGAGGGGTGGCTACACCTTC
TRBV29-1	TRBJ1-1	.	.	CSISDAEAFF	TGCAGCATTTCCGACGCTGAAGCTTTCTTT
TRBV11-1	TRBJ2-6	.	.	CASSLKGDASSGANVLTF	TGTGCCAGCAGCTTAAAGGGGGACGCAAGCTCTGGGGCCAACGTCCTGACTTTC
TRBV5-6	TRBJ2-5	TRBD1	.	CASSRRRTGTQYF	TGTGCCAGCAGCCGTCGCCGGACAGGGACCCAGTACTTC
TRBV29-1	TRBJ1-5	TRBD1	many	CSVRTGNNQPQHF	TGCAGCGTGCGGACAGGGAACAATCAGCCCCAGCATTTT
TRBV9	TRBJ2-7	.	.	CASSGTAGPVEQYF	TGTGCCAGCAGCGGGACGGCCGGACCCGTTGAGCAGTACTTC
TRBV12-3/TRBV12-4	TRBJ1-1	.	.	CASSLVRGSLSSGAFF	TGTGCCAGCAGTTTGGTAAGGGGATCCCTCTCCAGCGGAGCTTTCTTT
TRBV4-1	TRBJ1-4	.	once	CASSQDAGSLGEKLFF	TGCGCCAGCAGCCAAGATGCCGGGTCCTTGGGTGAAAAACTGTTTTTT
TRBV9	TRBJ1-2	.	.	CASSRGVCNYGYTF	TGTGCCAGCAGCAGAGGGGTATGCAACTATGGCTACACCTTC
TRBV27	TRBJ2-7	.	few	CASSFDLTYEQYF	TGTGCCAGCAGTTTCGACCTGACCTACGAGCAGTACTTC
TRBV6-1	TRBJ2-3	TRBD1	.	CASMGTGRGTDTQYF	TGTGCCAGCATGGGGACAGGGAGGGGGACAGATACGCAGTATTTT
TRBV24-1	TRBJ2-7	.	few	CATSDSSGQQKRTYEQYF	TGTGCCACCAGTGATTCCAGTGGGCAGCAGAAGAGGACCTACGAGCAGTACTTC
TRBV11-2	TRBJ2-5	TRBD2	.	CASSLGPAGGGGGETQYF	TGTGCCAGCAGCTTAGGTCCAGCGGGAGGAGGGGGAGGAGAGACCCAGTACTTC
TRBV4-1	TRBJ1-1	.	few	CASSAQQGTEAFF	TGCGCCAGCAGCGCCCAACAGGGCACTGAAGCTTTCTTT
TRBV2	TRBJ2-2	TRBD1	.	CASSEEGQANTGELFF	TGTGCCAGCAGTGAAGAGGGACAGGCTAACACCGGGGAGCTGTTTTTT
TRBV12-3/TRBV12-4	TRBJ1-1	.	few	CASSLGYRATEAFF	TGTGCCAGCAGTTTAGGGTACAGGGCCACTGAAGCTTTCTTT
TRBV6-4	TRBJ2-5	.	.	CASSLPQETQYF	TGTGCCAGCAGCCTCCCCCAAGAGACCCAGTACTTC
TRBV2	TRBJ1-4	.	.	CASSEGGRTPNEKLFF	TGTGCCAGCAGTGAAGGTGGGAGGACTCCTAATGAAAAACTGTTTTTT
TRBV7-2	TRBJ2-1	TRBD2	.	CASSPGLVIGANEQFF	TGTGCCAGCAGCCCTGGACTAGTGATCGGTGCCAATGAGCAGTTCTTC
TRBV12-3/TRBV12-4	TRBJ1-2	TRBD1	.	CASSPARTGIGYTF	TGTGCCAGCAGCCCCGCAAGGACAGGAATTGGCTACACCTTC
TRBV2	TRBJ1-2	.	few	CASSTGQIVDYGYTF	TGTGCCAGCAGTACCGGCCAGATCGTGGACTATGGCTACACCTTC
TRBV7-3	TRBJ2-7	.	.	CASSSRGHDGEQYF	TGTGCCAGCAGCTCCAGGGGCCACGACGGCGAGCAGTACTTC
TRBV18	TRBJ2-7	.	.	CASSLDQPSEQYF	TGTGCCAGCTCACTCGACCAACCGAGCGAGCAGTACTTC
TRBV28	TRBJ2-7	.	.	CASSSREISYEQYF	TGTGCCAGCAGTTCGAGGGAGATCAGCTACGAGCAGTACTTC
TRBV5-5	TRBJ2-7	TRBD1	.	CASSLRGPSYEQYF	TGTGCCAGCAGCCTTAGGGGGCCCTCCTACGAGCAGTACTTC
TRBV6-6	TRBJ2-5	TRBD1	.	CASSYSTGGETQYF	TGTGCCAGCAGTTACTCGACAGGGGGGGAGACCCAGTACTTC
TRBV28	TRBJ2-5	.	few	CASSLYRGETQYF	TGTGCCAGCAGTTTATATAGAGGGGAGACCCAGTACTTC
TRBV9	TRBJ2-5	.	.	CASSYSAGPRETQYF	TGTGCCAGCAGCTACTCGGCGGGGCCCCGGGAGACCCAGTACTTC
TRBV6-5	TRBJ1-3	.	once	CAGGGGGLGNTIYF	TGTGCGGGGGGGGGCGGCGGCCTGGGAAACACCATATATTTT